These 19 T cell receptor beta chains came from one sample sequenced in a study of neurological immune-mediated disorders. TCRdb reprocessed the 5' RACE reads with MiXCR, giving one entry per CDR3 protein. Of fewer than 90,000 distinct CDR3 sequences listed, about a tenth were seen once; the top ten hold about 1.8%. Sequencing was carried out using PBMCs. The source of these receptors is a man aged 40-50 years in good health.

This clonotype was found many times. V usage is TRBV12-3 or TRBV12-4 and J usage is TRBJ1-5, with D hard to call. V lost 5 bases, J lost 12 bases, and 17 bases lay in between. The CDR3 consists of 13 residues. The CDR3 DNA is TGTGCCAGCAGTCCCTCTAAGAATGCGGTCCAGCATTTT. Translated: CASSPSKNAVQHF.

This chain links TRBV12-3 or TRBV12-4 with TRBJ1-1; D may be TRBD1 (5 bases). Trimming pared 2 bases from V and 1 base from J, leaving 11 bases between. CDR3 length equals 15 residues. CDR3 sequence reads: CASSLTSGQNTEAFF. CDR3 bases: TGTGCCAGCAGTTTAACCTCGGGGCAGAACACTGAAGCTTTCTTT.

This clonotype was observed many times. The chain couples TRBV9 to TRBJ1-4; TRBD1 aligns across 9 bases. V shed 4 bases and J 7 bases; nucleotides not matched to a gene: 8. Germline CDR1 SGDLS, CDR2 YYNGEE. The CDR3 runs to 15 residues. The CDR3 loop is CASSPLGTGLEKLFF. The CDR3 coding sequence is TGTGCCAGCAGCCCCCTCGGGACAGGGCTTGAAAAACTGTTTTTT.

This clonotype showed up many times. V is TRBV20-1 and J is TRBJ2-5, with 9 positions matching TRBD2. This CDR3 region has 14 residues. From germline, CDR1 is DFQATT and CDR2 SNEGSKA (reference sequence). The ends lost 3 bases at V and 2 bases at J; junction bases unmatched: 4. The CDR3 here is CSARGLAKQETQYF. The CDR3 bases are TGCAGTGCTAGGGGACTAGCAAAACAAGAGACCCAGTACTTC.

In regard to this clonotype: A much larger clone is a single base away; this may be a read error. Here the CDR3 reads CASKDGLNTEAFF. CDR3 DNA: TGTGCCAGCAAGGATGGGCTGAACACTGAAGCTTTCTTT. This chain links TRBV2 with TRBJ1-1; D is unresolved. The CDR3 length is 13 residues. The V gene's germline CDR1 is SNHLY and CDR2 FYNNEI. Trimming left V 7 bases short and J 0 bases short, with 9 bases between.

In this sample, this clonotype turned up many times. This CDR3 reads CASSYSKAGMSTDTQYF. CDR3 DNA sequence: TGTGCCAGCAGTTACTCTAAAGCGGGGATGAGCACAGATACGCAGTATTTT. The V gene is TRBV6-5, the J gene TRBJ2-3, with 7 bases that match TRBD2. V dropped 0 bases and J dropped 0; count of bases not matched to a gene: 6. The length of the CDR3 is 17 residues. Looked up from germline, CDR1 is MNHEY and CDR2 is SVGAGI.

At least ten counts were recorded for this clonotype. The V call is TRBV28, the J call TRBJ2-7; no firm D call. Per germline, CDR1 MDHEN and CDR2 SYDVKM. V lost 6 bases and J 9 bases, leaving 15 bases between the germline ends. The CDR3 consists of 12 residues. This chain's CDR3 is CASRSPGWVQYF. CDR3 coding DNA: TGTGCCAGCAGAAGCCCCGGCTGGGTGCAGTACTTC. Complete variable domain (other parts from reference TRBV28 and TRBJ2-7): DVKVTQSSRYLVKRTGEKVFLECVQDMDHENMFWYRQDPGLGLRLIYFSYDVKMKEKGDIPEGYSVSREKKERFSLILESASTNQTSMYLCASRSPGWVQYFGPGTRLTVT.

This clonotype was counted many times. The CDR3 protein is CASSFPHGGTYTGELFF. The CDR3 DNA reads TGTGCCAGCAGTTTTCCACACGGAGGGACTTACACCGGGGAGCTGTTTTTT. The chain uses TRBV12-3 or TRBV12-4 and TRBJ2-2; a possible D gene is TRBD2 (6 bases). V shed 3 bases and J shed 3 bases, with 17 bases lying between them. The CDR3 length is 17 residues.

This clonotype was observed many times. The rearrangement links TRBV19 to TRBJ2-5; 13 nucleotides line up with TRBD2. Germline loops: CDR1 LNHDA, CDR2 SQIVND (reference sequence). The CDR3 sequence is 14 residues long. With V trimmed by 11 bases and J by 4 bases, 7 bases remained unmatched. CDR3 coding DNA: TGTGCCCGAAGACTAGCGGGGGGTCCAGAGACCCAGTACTTC. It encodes CARRLAGGPETQYF.

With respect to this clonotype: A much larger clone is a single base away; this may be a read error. The CDR3 DNA sequence: TGTGCCAGCAGCTTTTCTGGGTCGGCCGGGGAGCAGTTTTTT. Translating gives CASSFSGSAGEQFF. This rearrangement joins TRBV7-2 to TRBJ2-2; tentatively, D is TRBD2 (5 bases). CDR3 length equals 14 residues. CDR1 SGHTA and CDR2 FQGNSA come from the germline V gene.

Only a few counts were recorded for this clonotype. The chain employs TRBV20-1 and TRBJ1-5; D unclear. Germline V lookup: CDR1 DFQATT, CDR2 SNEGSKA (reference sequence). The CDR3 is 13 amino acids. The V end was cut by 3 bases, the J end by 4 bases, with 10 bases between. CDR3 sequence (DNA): TGCAGTGCTAGCTCTGGGGTTAATCAGCCCCAGCATTTT. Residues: CSASSGVNQPQHF.

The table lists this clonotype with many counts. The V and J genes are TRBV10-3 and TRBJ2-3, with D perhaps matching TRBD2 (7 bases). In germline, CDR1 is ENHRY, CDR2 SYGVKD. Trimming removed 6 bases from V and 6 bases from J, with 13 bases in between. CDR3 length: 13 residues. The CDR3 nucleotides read TGTGCCATCAGCGGGGGGCTACGGGATACGCAGTATTTT. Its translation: CAISGGLRDTQYF.

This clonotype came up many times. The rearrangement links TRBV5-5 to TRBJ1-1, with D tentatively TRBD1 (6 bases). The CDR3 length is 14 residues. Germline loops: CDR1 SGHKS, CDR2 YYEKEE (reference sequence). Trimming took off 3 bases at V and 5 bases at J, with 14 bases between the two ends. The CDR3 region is CASSYQTTGTEAFF. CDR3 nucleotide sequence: TGTGCCAGCAGCTATCAAACAACAGGGACTGAAGCTTTCTTT.

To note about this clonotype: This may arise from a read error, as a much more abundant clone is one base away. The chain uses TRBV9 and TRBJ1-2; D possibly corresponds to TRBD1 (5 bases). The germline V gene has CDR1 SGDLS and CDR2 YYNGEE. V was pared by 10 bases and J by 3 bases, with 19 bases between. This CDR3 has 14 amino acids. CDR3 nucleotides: TGTGCCGGCACCTTGGGAGGGGACGACTATGGCTACACCTTC. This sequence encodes CAGTLGGDDYGYTF.

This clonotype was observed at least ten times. CDR3 in amino acids: CASSLESGQPYGYTF. The CDR3 coding sequence is TGTGCCAGCAGCCTCGAATCGGGACAGCCCTATGGCTACACCTTC. The rearrangement joins TRBV14 to TRBJ1-2; TRBD1 agrees at 7 bases. The CDR3 has 15 residues. Trimming cost V 4 bases and J 4 bases; bases outside gene matches: 9. Germline values: CDR1 SGHDN, CDR2 FVKESK.

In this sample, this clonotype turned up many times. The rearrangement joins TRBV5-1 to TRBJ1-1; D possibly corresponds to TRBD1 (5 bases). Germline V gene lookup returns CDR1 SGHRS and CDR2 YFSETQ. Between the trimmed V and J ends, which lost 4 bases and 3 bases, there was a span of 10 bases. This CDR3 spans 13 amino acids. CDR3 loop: CASSPRADTEAFF. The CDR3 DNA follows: TGCGCCAGCAGCCCCAGGGCCGACACTGAAGCTTTCTTT.

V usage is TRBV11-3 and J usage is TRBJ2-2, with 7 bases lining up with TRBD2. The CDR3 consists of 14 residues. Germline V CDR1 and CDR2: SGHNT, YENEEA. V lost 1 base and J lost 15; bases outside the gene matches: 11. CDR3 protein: CASSLGGGSGEMFF. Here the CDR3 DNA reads TGTGCCAGCAGCTTAGGCGGGGGATCGGGAGAGATGTTTTTT.

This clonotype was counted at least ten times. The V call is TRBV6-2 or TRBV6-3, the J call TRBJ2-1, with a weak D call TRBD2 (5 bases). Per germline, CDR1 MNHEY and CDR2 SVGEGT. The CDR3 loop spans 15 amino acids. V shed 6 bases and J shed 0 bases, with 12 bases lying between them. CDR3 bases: TGTGCCAGCAGCCGTGACTATCCCTCCTACAATGAGCAGTTCTTC. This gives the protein CASSRDYPSYNEQFF.

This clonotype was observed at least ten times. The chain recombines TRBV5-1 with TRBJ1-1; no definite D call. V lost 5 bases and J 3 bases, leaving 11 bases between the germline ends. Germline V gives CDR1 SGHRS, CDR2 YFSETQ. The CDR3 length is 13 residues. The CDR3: CASSRGIDTEAFF. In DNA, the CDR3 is TGCGCCAGCAGTAGAGGGATTGACACTGAAGCTTTCTTT.